This TCR beta chain was profiled in a study of blood T cells in healthy people across ages. Study-wide results and limits: Estimates of total diversity, which came from one million sequenced T cells, were considered to be underestimates. Unsorted PBMC material precluded a definitive naive versus antigen-experienced comparison.

A sample-barcoded 5' primer and a J-beta primer mix were used in a second PCR of roughly 7 to 11 cycles. Unique molecular identifiers of 12 random nucleotides labeled each cDNA. TCRdb used MiXCR to reprocess the 5' RACE reads, holding one entry per CDR3 protein. The sample lists roughly 830,000 distinct CDR3 sequences; roughly 60% were seen once. A word on this clonotype: Its target is not known.

The CDR3 runs 14 residues. Trimming cost V 0 bases and J 0 bases, with 8 bases left between them. Per the germline V gene, CDR1 is GTSNPN and CDR2 is SVGIG (reference sequence). The sequence was obtained from a man aged 30-40 years in good health. This rearrangement joins TRBV30 to TRBJ1-1, with D uncertain. The specimen was blood. The CDR3 bases are TGTGCCTGGAGTGTCGGCAGCATGAACACTGAAGCTTTCTTT. Protein sequence: CAWSVGSMNTEAFF. Full variable domain (rest looked up from reference TRBV30 and TRBJ1-1): SQTIHQWPATLVQPVGSPLSLECTVEGTSNPNLYWYRQAAGRGLQLLFYSVGIGQISSEVPQNLSASRPQDRQFILSSKKLLLSDSGFYLCAWSVGSMNTEAFFGQGTRLTVV.